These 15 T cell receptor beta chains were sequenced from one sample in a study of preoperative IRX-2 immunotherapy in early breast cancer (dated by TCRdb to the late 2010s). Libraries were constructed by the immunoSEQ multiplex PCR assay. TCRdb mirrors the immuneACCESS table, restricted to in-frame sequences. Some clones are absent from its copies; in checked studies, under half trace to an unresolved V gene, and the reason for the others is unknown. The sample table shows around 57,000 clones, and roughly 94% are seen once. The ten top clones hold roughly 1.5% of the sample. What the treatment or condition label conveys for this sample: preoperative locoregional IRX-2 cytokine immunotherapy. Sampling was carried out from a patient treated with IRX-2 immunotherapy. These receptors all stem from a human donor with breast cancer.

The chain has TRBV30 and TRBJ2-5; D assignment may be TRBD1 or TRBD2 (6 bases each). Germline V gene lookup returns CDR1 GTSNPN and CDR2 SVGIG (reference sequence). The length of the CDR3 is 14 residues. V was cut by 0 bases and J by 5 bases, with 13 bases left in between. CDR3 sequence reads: CAWSVGGTGETQYF. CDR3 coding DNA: TGTGCCTGGAGTGTAGGGGGGACGGGGGAGACCCAGTACTTC.

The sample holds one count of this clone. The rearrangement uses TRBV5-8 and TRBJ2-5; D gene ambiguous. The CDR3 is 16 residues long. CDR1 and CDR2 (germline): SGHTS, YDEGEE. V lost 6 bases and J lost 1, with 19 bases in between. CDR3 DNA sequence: TGTGCCAGCAACCTAGACGCAGGCAGCTCCCAAGAGACCCAGTACTTC. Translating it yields CASNLDAGSSQETQYF. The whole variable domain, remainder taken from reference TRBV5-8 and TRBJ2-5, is EAGVTQSPTHLIKTRGQQATLRCSPISGHTSVYWYQQALGLGLQFLLWYDEGEERNRGNFPPRFSGRQFPNYSSELNVNALELEDSALYLCASNLDAGSSQETQYFGPGTRLLVL.

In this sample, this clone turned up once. This CDR3 reads CASSLAGQSTGELFF. The CDR3 nucleotides read TGCGCCAGCAGCTTGGCGGGACAAAGCACCGGGGAGCTGTTTTTT. The chain combines TRBV5-1 with TRBJ2-2; D perhaps matches TRBD1 (6 bases). V shed 0 bases and J shed 4 bases, with 10 bases lying between them. The CDR3 is 15 amino acids. Per germline, CDR1 SGHRS and CDR2 YFSETQ. Drawing the rest from reference TRBV5-1 and TRBJ2-2, the complete variable domain is KAGVTQTPRYLIKTRGQQVTLSCSPISGHRSVSWYQQTPGQGLQFLFEYFSETQRNKGNFPGRFSGRQFSNSRSEMNVSTLELGDSALYLCASSLAGQSTGELFFGEGSRLTVL.

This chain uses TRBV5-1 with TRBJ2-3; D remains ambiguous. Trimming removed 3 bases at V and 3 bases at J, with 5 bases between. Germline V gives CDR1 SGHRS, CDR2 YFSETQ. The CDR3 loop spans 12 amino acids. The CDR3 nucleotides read TGCGCCAGCAGCTACTTAACAGATACGCAGTATTTT. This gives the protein CASSYLTDTQYF.

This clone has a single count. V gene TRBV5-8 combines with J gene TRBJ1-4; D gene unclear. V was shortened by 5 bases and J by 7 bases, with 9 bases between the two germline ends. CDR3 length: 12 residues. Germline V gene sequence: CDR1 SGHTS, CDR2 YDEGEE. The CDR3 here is CASRMWSEKLFF. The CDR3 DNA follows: TGTGCCAGCAGAATGTGGAGTGAAAAACTGTTTTTT.

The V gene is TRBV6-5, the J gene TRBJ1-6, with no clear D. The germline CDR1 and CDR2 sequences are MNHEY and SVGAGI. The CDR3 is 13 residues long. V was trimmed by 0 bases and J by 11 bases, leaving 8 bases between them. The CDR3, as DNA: TGTGCCAGCAGTTACTCCCCTTTGACACCCCTCCACTTT. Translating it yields CASSYSPLTPLHF.

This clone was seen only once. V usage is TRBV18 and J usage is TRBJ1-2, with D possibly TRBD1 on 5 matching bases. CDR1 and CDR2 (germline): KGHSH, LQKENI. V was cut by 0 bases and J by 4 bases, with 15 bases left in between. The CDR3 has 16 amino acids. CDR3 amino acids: CASSPPSQGNAYGYTF. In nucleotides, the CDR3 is TGTGCCAGCTCACCACCTTCCCAGGGAAACGCCTATGGCTACACCTTC.

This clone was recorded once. As DNA, the CDR3 is TGCGCCAGCTCCTCAGGGGCCTCGGGAGACAATGAGCAGTTCTTC. Protein product: CASSSGASGDNEQFF. The chain recombines TRBV5-1 with TRBJ2-1; D tentatively reads TRBD1 or TRBD2 (6 bases each). V was trimmed by 7 bases and J by 5 bases, leaving 19 bases between them. The CDR3 runs to 15 residues. Germline CDR1 reads SGHRS; CDR2 reads YFSETQ.

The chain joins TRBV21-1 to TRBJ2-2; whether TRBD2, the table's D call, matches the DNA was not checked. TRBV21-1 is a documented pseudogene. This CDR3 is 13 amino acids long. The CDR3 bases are TGTGCCAGCAGCAAAAGAAGTGAGCCGGAGCTGTTTTTT. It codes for CASSKRSEPELFF.

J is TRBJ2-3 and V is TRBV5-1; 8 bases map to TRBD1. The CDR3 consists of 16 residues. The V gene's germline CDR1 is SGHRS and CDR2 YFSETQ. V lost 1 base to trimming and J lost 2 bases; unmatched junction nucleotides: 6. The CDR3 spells CASSLIGQGVTDTQYF. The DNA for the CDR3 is TGCGCCAGCAGCTTGATCGGACAGGGAGTCACAGATACGCAGTATTTT.

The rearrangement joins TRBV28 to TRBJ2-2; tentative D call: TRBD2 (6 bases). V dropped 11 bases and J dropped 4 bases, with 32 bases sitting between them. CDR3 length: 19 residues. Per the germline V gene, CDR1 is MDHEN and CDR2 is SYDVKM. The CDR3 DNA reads TGTGCCCGAACTGAAATTCCGGGACTGCTACCCCCCAGCACCGGGGAGCTGTTTTTT. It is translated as CARTEIPGLLPPSTGELFF.

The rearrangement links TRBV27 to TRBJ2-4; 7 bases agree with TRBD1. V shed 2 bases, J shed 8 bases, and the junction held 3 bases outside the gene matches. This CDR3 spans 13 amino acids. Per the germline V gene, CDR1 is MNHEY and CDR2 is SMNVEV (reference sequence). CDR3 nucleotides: TGTGCCAGCAGTTTAGACAGGGCGGACATTCAGTACTTC. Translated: CASSLDRADIQYF.

The CDR3 sequence: CATSRGGLAGARNTQYF. CDR3 nucleotide sequence: TGTGCCACCAGCAGAGGGGGACTAGCGGGAGCACGAAATACGCAGTATTTT. The chain has TRBV15 and TRBJ2-3; the match to TRBD2 covers 14 bases. V lost 1 base, J lost 7 bases, and 7 bases stayed unmatched. The CDR3 runs 17 residues. CDR1 LNHNV and CDR2 YYDKDF come from the germline V gene (reference sequence).

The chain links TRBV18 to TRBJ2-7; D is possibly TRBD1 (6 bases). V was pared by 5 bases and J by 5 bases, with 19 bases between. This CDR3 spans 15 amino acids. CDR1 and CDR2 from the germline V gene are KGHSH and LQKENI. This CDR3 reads CASSLSRGFSDEQYF. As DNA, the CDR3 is TGTGCCAGCTCATTATCCAGGGGTTTTAGCGACGAGCAGTACTTC. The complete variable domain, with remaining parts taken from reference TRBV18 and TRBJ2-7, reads NAGVMQNPRHLVRRRGQEARLRCSPMKGHSHVYWYRQLPEEGLKFMVYLQKENIIDESGMPKERFSAEFPKEGPSILRIQQVVRGDSAAYFCASSLSRGFSDEQYFGPGTRLTVT.

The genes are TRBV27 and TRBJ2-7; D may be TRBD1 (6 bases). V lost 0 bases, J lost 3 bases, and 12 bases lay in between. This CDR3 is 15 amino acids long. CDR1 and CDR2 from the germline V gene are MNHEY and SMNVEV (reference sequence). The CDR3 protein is CASSLSGWDIYEQYF. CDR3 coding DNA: TGTGCCAGCAGTTTATCAGGATGGGACATCTACGAGCAGTACTTC.